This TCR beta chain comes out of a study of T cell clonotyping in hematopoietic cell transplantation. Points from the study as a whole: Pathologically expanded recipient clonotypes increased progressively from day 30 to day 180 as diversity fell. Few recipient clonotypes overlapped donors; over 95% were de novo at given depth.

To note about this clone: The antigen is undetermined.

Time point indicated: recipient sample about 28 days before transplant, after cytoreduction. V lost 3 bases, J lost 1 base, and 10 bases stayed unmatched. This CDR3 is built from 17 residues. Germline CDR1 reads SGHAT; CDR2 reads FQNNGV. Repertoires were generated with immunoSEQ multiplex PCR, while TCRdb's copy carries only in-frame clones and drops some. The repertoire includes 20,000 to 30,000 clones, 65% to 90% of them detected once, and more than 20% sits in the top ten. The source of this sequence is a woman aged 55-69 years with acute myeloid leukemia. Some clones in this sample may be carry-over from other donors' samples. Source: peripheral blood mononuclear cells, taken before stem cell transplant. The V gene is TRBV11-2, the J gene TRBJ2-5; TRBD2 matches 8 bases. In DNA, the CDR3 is TGTGCCAGCAGCTTTGGGTGGGCTAGCGGGCGCCAAGAGACCCAGTACTTC. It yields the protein CASSFGWASGRQETQYF.